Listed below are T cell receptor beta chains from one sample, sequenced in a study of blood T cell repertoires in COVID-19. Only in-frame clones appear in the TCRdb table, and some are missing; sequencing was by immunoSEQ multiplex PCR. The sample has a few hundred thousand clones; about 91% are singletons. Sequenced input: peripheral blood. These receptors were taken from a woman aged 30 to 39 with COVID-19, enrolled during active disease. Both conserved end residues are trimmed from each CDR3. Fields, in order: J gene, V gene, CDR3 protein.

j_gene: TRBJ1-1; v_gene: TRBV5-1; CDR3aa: ASSLAKTGRVNTEAF
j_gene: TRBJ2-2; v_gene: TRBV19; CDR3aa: ASEGTDTGELF
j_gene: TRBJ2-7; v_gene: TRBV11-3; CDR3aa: ASSFTYGGEQY
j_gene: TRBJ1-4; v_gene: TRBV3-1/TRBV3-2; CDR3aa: ASGLDRNEKLF
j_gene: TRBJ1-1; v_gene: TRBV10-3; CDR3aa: AISDRTMTNTEAF
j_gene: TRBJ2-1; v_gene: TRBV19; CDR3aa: ASSLAALANNEQF
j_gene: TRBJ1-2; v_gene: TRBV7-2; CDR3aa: ASSLAQGQPYGYT
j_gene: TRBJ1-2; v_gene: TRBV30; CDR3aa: AWSGAASLGADGYT
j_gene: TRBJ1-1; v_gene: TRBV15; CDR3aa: ATSRDPGTGAF
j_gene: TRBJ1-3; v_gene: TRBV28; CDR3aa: ASRGTAPGNTIY
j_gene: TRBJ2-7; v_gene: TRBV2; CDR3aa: AIALPAIDEQY
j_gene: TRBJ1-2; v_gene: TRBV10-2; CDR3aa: ASTQGTAYGYT
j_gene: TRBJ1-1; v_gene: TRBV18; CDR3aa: ASHLGRLNTEAF
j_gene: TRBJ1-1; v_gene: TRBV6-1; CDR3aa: ASSEADSMNTEAF
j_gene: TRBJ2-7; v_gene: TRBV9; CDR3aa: ASSVDAGGYYEQY
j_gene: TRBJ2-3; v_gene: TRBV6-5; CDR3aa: ASGRTGDTDTQY
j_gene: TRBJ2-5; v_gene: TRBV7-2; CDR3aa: ASRRTSGRQETQY
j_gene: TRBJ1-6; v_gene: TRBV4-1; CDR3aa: ASSQDRNNNSPLH
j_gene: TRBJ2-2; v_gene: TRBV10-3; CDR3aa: AIKGTSGETNTGELF
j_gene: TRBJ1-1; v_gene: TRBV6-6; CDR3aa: ASRGQLNTEAF
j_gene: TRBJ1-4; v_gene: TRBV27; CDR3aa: ASSSNPHEKLF
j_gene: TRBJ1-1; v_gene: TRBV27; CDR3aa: ASSLEARRTEAF
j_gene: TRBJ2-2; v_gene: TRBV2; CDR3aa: ASSEGPGWNGELF
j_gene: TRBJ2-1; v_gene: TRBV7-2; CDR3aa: ASSSLTGVSYNEQF
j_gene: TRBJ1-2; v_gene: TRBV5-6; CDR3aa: ASSLVVTRKGNYGYT
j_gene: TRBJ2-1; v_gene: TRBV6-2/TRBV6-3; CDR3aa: ASSRLAGGQGGEQF
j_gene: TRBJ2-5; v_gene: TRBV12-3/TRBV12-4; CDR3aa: ASSFPAEETQY
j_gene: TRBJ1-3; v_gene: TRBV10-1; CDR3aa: ASSVGEPGNTIY
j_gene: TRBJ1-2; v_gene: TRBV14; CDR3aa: ASSRAMYDPSRDGYT
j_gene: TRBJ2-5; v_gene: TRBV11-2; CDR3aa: ASSLSPEQETQY
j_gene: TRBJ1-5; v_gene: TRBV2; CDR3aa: ASSEQGRFGGQPQH
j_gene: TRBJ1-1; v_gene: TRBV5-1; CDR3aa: ASSLGGGENTEAF
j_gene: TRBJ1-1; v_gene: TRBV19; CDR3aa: ASSITGTEAF
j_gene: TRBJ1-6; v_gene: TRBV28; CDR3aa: ASRSPGENSPLH
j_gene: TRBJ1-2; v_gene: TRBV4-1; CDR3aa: ASSRGQGPSNYGYT
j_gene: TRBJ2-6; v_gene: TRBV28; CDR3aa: ASTARGSGANVLT
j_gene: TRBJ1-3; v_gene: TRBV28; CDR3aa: ASSLAPSSGNTIY
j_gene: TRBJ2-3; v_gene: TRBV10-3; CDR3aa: AISESSGNTDTQY
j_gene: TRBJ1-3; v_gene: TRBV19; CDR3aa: ASRPRQGAPGNTIY
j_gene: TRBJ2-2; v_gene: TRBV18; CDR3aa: ASSPRQPNTGELF
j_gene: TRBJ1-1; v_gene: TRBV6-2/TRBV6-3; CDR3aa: ASSYRGPTEAF
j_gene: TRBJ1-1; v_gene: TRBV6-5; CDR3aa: AGALGAGTEAF
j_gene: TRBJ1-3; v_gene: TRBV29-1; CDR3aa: SVDSSGNTIY
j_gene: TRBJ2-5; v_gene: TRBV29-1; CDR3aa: SVGWLAGGSKETQY
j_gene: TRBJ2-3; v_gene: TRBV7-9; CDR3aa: ASSFQVDTQY
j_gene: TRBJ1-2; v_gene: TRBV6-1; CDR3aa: ASSEWQSNPRYGYT
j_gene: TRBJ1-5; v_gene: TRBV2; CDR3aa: ASTRGNQPQH
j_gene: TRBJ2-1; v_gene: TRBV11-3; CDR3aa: ASSLEILGLTNEQF
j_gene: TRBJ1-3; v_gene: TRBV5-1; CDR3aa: ASSLTEKGNTIY
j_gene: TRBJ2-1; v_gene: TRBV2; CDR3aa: ASSGEYEQF